The present T cell receptor beta chain was sequenced within a study of cytomegalovirus exposure and HLA in healthy donors. About the research overall: Out of 350 to 400 genotyped donors, about 76% belonged to the Caucasian-associated ancestry cluster.

V shed 1 base and J shed 2 bases, with 4 bases lying between them. Germline V gene lookup returns CDR1 MDHEN and CDR2 SYDVKM. This CDR3 has 13 amino acids. The PCR used 60 Vbeta and 13 Jbeta primers. The protocol was immunoSEQ multiplex PCR, while the TCRdb copy is restricted to in-frame clones and leaves out a portion. Here the sample spans 120,000 to 150,000 clones, 82% being singletons. Overall study findings and caveats: The sole available immune exposure information was CMV serostatus. Most TCR beta V segments were productive about 90% or about 30% of the time in an earlier analysis. Later on, analysis showed that most CMV-associated TCR beta chains appeared to be HLA-restricted.

With respect to this clone: The antigen is not known.

The rearrangement uses TRBV28 and TRBJ2-3; D is uncertain. What was sequenced was PBMCs. The sequence came from a male donor in good health and CMV-seronegative. In nucleotides, the CDR3 is TGTGCCAGCAGTTTATCCTACACAGATACGCAGTATTTT. Protein: CASSLSYTDTQYF.